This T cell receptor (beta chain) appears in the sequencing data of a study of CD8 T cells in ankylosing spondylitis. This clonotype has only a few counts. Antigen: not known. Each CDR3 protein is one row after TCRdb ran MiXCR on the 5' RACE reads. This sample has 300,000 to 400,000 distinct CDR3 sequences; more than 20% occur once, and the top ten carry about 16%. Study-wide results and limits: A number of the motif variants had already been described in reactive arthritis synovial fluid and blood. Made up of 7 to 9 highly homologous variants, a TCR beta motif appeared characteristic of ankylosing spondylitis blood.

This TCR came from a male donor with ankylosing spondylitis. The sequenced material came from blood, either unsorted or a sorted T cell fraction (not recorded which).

DNA for the CDR3: TGTGCCAGCAGCGTAGAGGCACGCTTATTTGATTCACCCCTCCACTTT. Protein product: CASSVEARLFDSPLHF. The chain is built from TRBV9 and TRBJ1-6; no definite D call. The CDR3 extends over 16 amino acids. Trimming pared 0 bases from V and 8 bases from J, leaving 15 bases between. Germline loops: CDR1 SGDLS, CDR2 YYNGEE.